This record covers a single T cell receptor (beta chain). Germline lookup yields CDR1 SGHDN and CDR2 FVKESK. The CDR3 is 13 residues long. The V end was cut by 7 bases, the J end by 0 bases, with 9 bases between. The sample originates from a study of blood T cell repertoires in COVID-19. Original methodology: Reference gene primers were amplified, and this amplification served to estimate nucleated cell counts. Sequenced by immunoSEQ multiplex PCR; TCRdb stores in-frame clones only, minus some. Clone size and the V and J calls come from that table; the DNA yielded D and trimming. The profile shows hundreds of thousands of clones, 89% of them singletons.

This receptor was identified in a woman aged 25-40 years with COVID-19, enrolled during active disease. J is TRBJ1-1 and V is TRBV14; TRBD1 might be the D (5 bases). Sequencing was done on a sample of peripheral blood. CDR3 residues: CASTRQLNTEAFF. CDR3 in DNA: TGTGCCAGCACCCGACAGCTGAACACTGAAGCTTTCTTT.